Below are 21 T cell receptor beta chains sequenced from a single sample in a study of Ad26.COV2.S vaccination and SARS-CoV-2 variants. Assay: immunoSEQ multiplex PCR; the TCRdb copy retains only in-frame clones and omits some. This sample yields over 200,000 clones, of which roughly 88% are seen a single time; 9.5% to 12% belongs to the top ten. Treatment given: around 19 received Ad26.COV2.S at low or high dose, single or two shots; roughly 5 received placebo; per-sample allocation not given. On day 63 after the first injection, vaccine and placebo recipients gave samples. Material: peripheral blood, obtained in a trial of Ad26.COV2.S vaccine versus placebo. The receptors originated from a person aged 18-65 years who received the Ad26.COV2.S COVID-19 vaccine or a placebo.

The chain uses TRBV20-1 and TRBJ2-7; weak D call: TRBD2 (6 bases). The CDR3 is 11 amino acids. The germline V and J ends were trimmed by 2 bases and 6 bases, with 8 bases remaining between them. Germline CDR1 DFQATT, CDR2 SNEGSKA (reference sequence). The CDR3 reads CSARLGGEQYF. As DNA, the CDR3 is TGCAGTGCTAGATTGGGGGGCGAGCAGTACTTC.

The V call is TRBV10-1, the J call TRBJ2-2; TRBD1 is a possible D gene (5 bases). Germline V CDR1 and CDR2: WNHNN, SYGVQD (reference sequence). The V and J ends lost 1 base and 5 bases respectively, with 14 bases between them. This CDR3 has 16 amino acids. CDR3 sequence: CASSEYTSRGTGELFF. DNA for the CDR3: TGCGCCAGCAGTGAGTACACTTCTAGGGGTACCGGGGAGCTGTTTTTT.

This chain connects TRBV25-1 to TRBJ1-1; D ambiguous. In germline, CDR1 is MGHDK, CDR2 SYGVNS. The germline V and J ends were trimmed by 5 bases and 6 bases, with 10 bases remaining between them. CDR3 length: 12 residues. CDR3 in DNA: TGTGCCAGCAGTTTCGGGTTCGCTGAAGCTTTCTTT. The encoded protein is CASSFGFAEAFF.

V and J are TRBV6-1 and TRBJ1-6, with D hard to call. Between the trimmed V and J ends, which lost 3 bases and 0 bases, there was a span of 12 bases. The V gene's germline CDR1 is MNHNS and CDR2 SASEGT. This CDR3 has 17 amino acids. The CDR3 loop reads CASSEDPTSSYNSPLHF. In DNA form, the CDR3 reads TGTGCCAGCAGTGAGGACCCCACTAGCTCCTATAATTCACCCCTCCACTTT.

This chain joins TRBV27 and TRBJ2-6, with a weak D call TRBD2 (7 bases). Trimming left V 3 bases short and J 4 bases short, with 13 bases between. The CDR3 has 16 amino acids. Germline CDR1 and CDR2: MNHEY and SMNVEV (reference sequence). The CDR3 DNA follows: TGTGCCAGCAGTTTTGACGGGGGGCCCGGGGCCAACGTCCTGACTTTC. Residues: CASSFDGGPGANVLTF.

The genes are TRBV7-9 and TRBJ1-6; D gene ambiguous. CDR3 size: 14 residues. Trimming removed 1 base at V and 4 bases at J, with 5 bases between. The germline gives CDR1 SEHNR, CDR2 FQNEAQ (reference sequence). In DNA form, the CDR3 reads TGTGCCAGCAGCTTAGAACAGTATAATTCACCCCTCCACTTT. Its translation: CASSLEQYNSPLHF. Complete variable domain (other parts from reference TRBV7-9 and TRBJ1-6): DTGVSQNPRHKITKRGQNVTFRCDPISEHNRLYWYRQTLGQGPEFLTYFQNEAQLEKSRLLSDRFSAERPKGSFSTLEIQRTEQGDSAMYLCASSLEQYNSPLHFGNGTRLTVT.

The chain has TRBV10-3 and TRBJ1-2, with D perhaps matching TRBD1 (5 bases). This CDR3 contains 13 residues. V gave up 3 bases and J gave up 8 bases, with 13 bases separating them. The germline gives CDR1 ENHRY, CDR2 SYGVKD. The CDR3 loop is CAISDIVGEGYTF. Written as DNA, the CDR3 is TGTGCCATCAGTGATATAGTGGGGGAGGGCTACACCTTC.

By share, this clone ranks as hyperexpanded (1% or more). The CDR3 does not close with the conserved phenylalanine or tryptophan, likely indicating a read error. The DNA is left out, because the CDR3 cannot be placed on it with certainty; the CDR3 is given as TCRdb lists it. The rearrangement links TRBV30 to TRBJ1-3; TRBD1 is the table's D call, not checked against the DNA. In germline, CDR1 is GTSNPN, CDR2 SVGIG (reference sequence). 11 amino acids form the CDR3, both terminal residues included. CDR3 loop: CAWSDPPDRGL.

The V call is TRBV7-9, the J call TRBJ1-2; D is uncertain. The CDR3 is made up of 15 amino acids. V gave up 1 base and J gave up 3 bases, with 12 bases separating them. Germline values: CDR1 SEHNR, CDR2 FQNEAQ (reference sequence). The DNA for the CDR3 is TGTGCCAGCAGCTTAGAAGAGGTCCTGGACTATGGCTACACCTTC. This gives the protein CASSLEEVLDYGYTF.

The J gene is TRBJ1-5, the V gene TRBV30; 9 nucleotides align to TRBD1. The germline V gene has CDR1 GTSNPN and CDR2 SVGIG (reference sequence). The CDR3 spans 15 residues. V lost 1 base and J lost 3; bases outside the gene matches: 4. The CDR3 spells CAWSAGQGINQPQHF. Here the CDR3 DNA reads TGTGCCTGGAGTGCAGGACAGGGGATCAATCAGCCCCAGCATTTT.

CDR3 protein: CATSAALGSEAYEQYF. In nucleotides, the CDR3 is TGTGCCACCAGTGCCGCGTTGGGCAGCGAGGCCTACGAGCAGTACTTC. J is TRBJ2-7 and V is TRBV24-1, with no clear D. V lost 5 bases, J lost 2 bases, and 18 bases lay in between. The CDR3 has 16 amino acids. Per the germline V gene, CDR1 is KGHDR and CDR2 is SFDVKD.

This clone was detected a few times. The chain carries TRBV7-2 and TRBJ2-5; tentatively, D is TRBD1 or TRBD2 (8 bases each). Germline V lookup: CDR1 SGHTA, CDR2 FQGNSA. The CDR3 has 20 residues. Trimming took off 0 bases at V and 2 bases at J, with 25 bases between the two ends. The CDR3 nucleotides read TGTGCCAGCAGCTTAGCTCACAGGGGGTGGGTTAGCGGGGCTCAAGAGACCCAGTACTTC. Encoded protein: CASSLAHRGWVSGAQETQYF.

This rearrangement joins TRBV5-1 to TRBJ2-2; weak D call: TRBD2 (5 bases). This CDR3 contains 15 residues. The V gene lost 0 bases and the J gene lost 1 base, with 7 bases spanning the gap. Germline values: CDR1 SGHRS, CDR2 YFSETQ. CDR3 residues: CASSLAGGNTGELFF. The DNA for the CDR3 is TGCGCCAGCAGCTTGGCTGGAGGGAACACCGGGGAGCTGTTTTTT. Complete variable domain (other parts from reference TRBV5-1 and TRBJ2-2): KAGVTQTPRYLIKTRGQQVTLSCSPISGHRSVSWYQQTPGQGLQFLFEYFSETQRNKGNFPGRFSGRQFSNSRSEMNVSTLELGDSALYLCASSLAGGNTGELFFGEGSRLTVL.

The chain joins TRBV28 to TRBJ2-2, with TRBD1 as a possible D gene (6 bases). V dropped 5 bases and J dropped 5 bases, with 12 bases sitting between them. CDR1 and CDR2 from the germline V gene are MDHEN and SYDVKM. This CDR3 contains 14 residues. The CDR3 loop reads CASSQITGTGELFF. As DNA, the CDR3 is TGTGCCAGCAGTCAAATTACAGGGACCGGGGAGCTGTTTTTT.

This chain links TRBV29-1 with TRBJ1-1, with D maybe TRBD1 (6 bases). The CDR3 has 11 amino acids. V gave up 3 bases and J gave up 5 bases, with 7 bases separating them. Looked up from germline, CDR1 is SQVTM and CDR2 is ANQGSEA. The DNA for the CDR3 is TGCAGCGTTGACAGGGGTACTGAAGCTTTCTTT. This codes for CSVDRGTEAFF.

V usage is TRBV24-1 and J usage is TRBJ2-7, with D unclear. There are 12 residues in the CDR3. Trimming cost V 4 bases and J 3 bases, with 6 bases left between them. The germline CDR1 and CDR2 sequences are KGHDR and SFDVKD. In nucleotides, the CDR3 is TGTGCCACCAGTGACCTCAACTACGAGCAGTACTTC. Translated: CATSDLNYEQYF.

The rearrangement links TRBV4-3 to TRBJ2-2; D is ambiguous. V gave up 4 bases and J gave up 0 bases, with 18 bases separating them. CDR3 size: 18 residues. Germline V CDR1 and CDR2: LGHNA, YSLEER. CDR3 amino acids: CASSLTQNKGTNTGELFF. DNA for the CDR3: TGCGCCAGCAGCCTCACCCAAAATAAGGGAACGAACACCGGGGAGCTGTTTTTT.

This chain joins TRBV6-5 and TRBJ2-7, with 7 bases that match TRBD1. CDR1 is MNHEY, CDR2 SVGAGI, per germline. The CDR3 spans 14 residues. The J segment lost 2 bases and the V segment lost 5 bases, leaving 6 bases of the junction unmatched. CDR3 amino acids: CASSHRQGTYEQYF. CDR3 DNA: TGTGCCAGCAGTCACAGACAGGGCACCTACGAGCAGTACTTC.

The CDR3 sequence: CASSPPRGETQYF. CDR3 sequence (DNA): TGTGCCAGCTCACCACCGAGGGGAGAGACCCAGTACTTC. The chain couples TRBV18 to TRBJ2-5; D might be TRBD1 or TRBD2, each matching 5 bases. V dropped 0 bases and J dropped 4 bases, with 6 bases sitting between them. Germline V gene lookup returns CDR1 KGHSH and CDR2 LQKENI. CDR3 length: 13 residues.

This clone occurred once. The V gene is TRBV6-2 or TRBV6-3, the J gene TRBJ2-2; 7 bases map to TRBD1. Germline CDR1 and CDR2: MNHEY and SVGEGT. J gave up 4 bases and V 0 bases, and 14 bases lay outside the gene matches. This CDR3 is 19 amino acids long. The CDR3 nucleotides read TGTGCCAGCAGTTACTCGATGACAGGGACGACTGTTAGCACCGGGGAGCTGTTTTTT. This translates into CASSYSMTGTTVSTGELFF.

This clone was observed once. The rearrangement joins TRBV27 to TRBJ1-6; D might be TRBD1 (5 bases). CDR1 MNHEY and CDR2 SMNVEV come from the germline V gene (reference sequence). The V end was cut by 7 bases, the J end by 10 bases, with 17 bases between. The CDR3 has 14 residues. Written as DNA, the CDR3 is TGTGCCAGCACCCCCCAGGGTGCGGGGTCACCCCTCCACTTT. It codes for CASTPQGAGSPLHF.